Included here is one T cell receptor (beta chain) sequence, with context. Its specificity is unknown. J lost 3 bases, V lost 3 bases, and 3 bases had no gene match. This CDR3 is built from 14 residues. The germline gives CDR1 MGHDK, CDR2 SYGVNS. These data are taken from a study of cytomegalovirus exposure and HLA in healthy donors. Study-level findings and limits: Reportedly, fewer N-insertions than the approximately 700-donor mean appeared in an Asian-associated ancestry cluster in a later analysis.

Both 60 Vbeta primers and 13 Jbeta primers went into the PCR. The table came from immunoSEQ multiplex PCR; TCRdb's copy has only in-frame clones and leaves some out. The profile covers fewer than 200,000 clones, with roughly 87% appearing a single time and about 0.23% taken by the ten largest. The origin of this receptor is a girl in the first two years of life in good health and CMV-seronegative. The sequencing input was PBMCs. The V and J genes are TRBV25-1 and TRBJ1-1; 8 bases are a match to TRBD1. CDR3 nucleotides: TGTGCCAGCAGTGATACAGGGGGTTACACTGAAGCTTTCTTT. Its protein product is CASSDTGGYTEAFF.